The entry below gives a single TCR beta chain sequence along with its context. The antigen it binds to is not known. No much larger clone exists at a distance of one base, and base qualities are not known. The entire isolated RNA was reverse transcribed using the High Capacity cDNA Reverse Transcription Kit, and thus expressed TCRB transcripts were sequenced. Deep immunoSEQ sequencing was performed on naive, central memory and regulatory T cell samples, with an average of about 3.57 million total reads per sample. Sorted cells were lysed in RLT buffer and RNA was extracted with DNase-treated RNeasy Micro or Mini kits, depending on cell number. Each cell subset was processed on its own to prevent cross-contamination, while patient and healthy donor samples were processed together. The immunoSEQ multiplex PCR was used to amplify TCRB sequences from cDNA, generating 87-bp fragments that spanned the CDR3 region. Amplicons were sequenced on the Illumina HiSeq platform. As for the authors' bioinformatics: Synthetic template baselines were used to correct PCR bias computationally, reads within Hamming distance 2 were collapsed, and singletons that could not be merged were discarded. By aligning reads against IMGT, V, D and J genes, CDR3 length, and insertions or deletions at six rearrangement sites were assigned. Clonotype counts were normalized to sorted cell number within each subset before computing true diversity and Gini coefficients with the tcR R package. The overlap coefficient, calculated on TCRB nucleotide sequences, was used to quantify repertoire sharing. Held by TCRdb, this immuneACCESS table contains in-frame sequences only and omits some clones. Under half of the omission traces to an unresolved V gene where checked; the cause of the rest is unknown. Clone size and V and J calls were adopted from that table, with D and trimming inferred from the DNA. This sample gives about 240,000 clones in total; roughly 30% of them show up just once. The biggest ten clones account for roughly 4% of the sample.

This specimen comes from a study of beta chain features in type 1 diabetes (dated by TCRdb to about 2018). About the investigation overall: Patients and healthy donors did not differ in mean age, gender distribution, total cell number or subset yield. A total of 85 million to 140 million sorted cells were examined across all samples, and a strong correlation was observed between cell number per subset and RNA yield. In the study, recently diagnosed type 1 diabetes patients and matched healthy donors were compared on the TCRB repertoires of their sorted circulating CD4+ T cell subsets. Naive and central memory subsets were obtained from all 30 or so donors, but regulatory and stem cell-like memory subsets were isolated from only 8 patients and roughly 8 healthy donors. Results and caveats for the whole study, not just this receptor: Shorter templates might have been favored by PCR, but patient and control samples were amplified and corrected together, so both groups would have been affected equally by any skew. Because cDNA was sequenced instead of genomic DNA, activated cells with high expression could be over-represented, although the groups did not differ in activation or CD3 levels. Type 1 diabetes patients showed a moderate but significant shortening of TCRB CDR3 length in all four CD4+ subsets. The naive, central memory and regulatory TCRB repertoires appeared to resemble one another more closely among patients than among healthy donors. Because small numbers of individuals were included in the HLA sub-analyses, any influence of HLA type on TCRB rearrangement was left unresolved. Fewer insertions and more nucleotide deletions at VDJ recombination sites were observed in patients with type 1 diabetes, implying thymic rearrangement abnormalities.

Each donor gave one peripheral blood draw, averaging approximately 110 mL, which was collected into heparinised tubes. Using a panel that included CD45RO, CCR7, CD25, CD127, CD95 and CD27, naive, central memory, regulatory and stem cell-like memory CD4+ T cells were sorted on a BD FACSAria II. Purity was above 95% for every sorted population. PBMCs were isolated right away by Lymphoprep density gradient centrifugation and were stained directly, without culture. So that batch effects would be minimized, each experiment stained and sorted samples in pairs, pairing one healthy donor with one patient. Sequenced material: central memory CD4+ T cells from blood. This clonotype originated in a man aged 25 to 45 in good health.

The nucleotide sequence reads as follows: TGTGCCAGCAGCCGGGGACAGCCGAACACTGAAGCTTTCTTT. The resulting protein is CASSRGQPNTEAFF. The chain employs TRBV13 and TRBJ1-1; 7 central nucleotides agree with TRBD1. From the cysteine up to the phenylalanine, the CDR3 has a length of 14 residues. Only the CDR3 region is kept as DNA, spanning 42 bases read in frame from base 1. The germline V gene (reference sequence) sets CDR1 to PRHDT and CDR2 to FYEKMQ. Ends trimmed: V by 5 bases, J by 1 base; bases unmatched to a gene: 4.